Each of the 11 T cell receptor beta chains below was sequenced from the same sample in a study of blood T cells in healthy people across ages (dated by TCRdb to the mid-2010s). Receptor libraries were prepared by 5' RACE. Sequencing took place on an Illumina HiSeq 2500. A second PCR of roughly 7 to 11 cycles was run with a J-beta primer mix and a sample-barcoded 5' primer. TCRdb trimmed the raw reads at Q25, called clones with MiXCR and kept productive beta chains. Each CDR3 protein appears once, grouped with its most common genes and DNA. The sample table holds 1.4 million or so distinct CDR3 sequences, of which roughly two fifths were seen once. The top ten constitute more than 4% of the sample. Sequencing was carried out using blood. The receptors stem from a woman in her late teens or twenties in good health.

The genes are TRBV20-1 and TRBJ2-5; perhaps TRBD1 as D (7 bases). CDR3 size: 13 residues. V was shortened by 1 base and J by 5 bases, with 11 bases between the two germline ends. Looked up from germline, CDR1 is DFQATT and CDR2 is SNEGSKA (reference sequence). The CDR3 sequence: CSARGAGGETQYF. CDR3 nucleotides: TGCAGTGCTAGAGGGGCAGGGGGGGAGACCCAGTACTTC.

The J gene is TRBJ2-1, the V gene TRBV27; TRBD2 aligns across 10 bases. The CDR3 extends over 17 amino acids. The V gene's germline CDR1 is MNHEY and CDR2 SMNVEV (reference sequence). V trimming: 3 bases; J trimming: 10 bases; junction bases outside the gene matches: 15. The CDR3: CASSFLGSSGSLSEQFF. The CDR3 nucleotides read TGTGCCAGCAGTTTCCTAGGCTCTAGCGGGAGCCTATCGGAGCAGTTCTTC.

CDR3 DNA sequence: TGTGCCAGCAGCCCGCGCGTAAGGCCCACAGATACGCAGTATTTT. Its protein is CASSPRVRPTDTQYF. J is TRBJ2-3 and V is TRBV9; no reliable D call. Per the germline V gene, CDR1 is SGDLS and CDR2 is YYNGEE. There are 15 residues in the CDR3. V lost 4 bases and J 2 bases, leaving 14 bases between the germline ends.

This clonotype was observed a handful of times. The chain couples TRBV11-2 to TRBJ2-7, with a possible D match to TRBD1 (5 bases). Trimming left V 2 bases short and J 2 bases short, with 10 bases between. The CDR3 is 14 amino acids. CDR1 is SGHAT, CDR2 FQNNGV, per germline. Here the CDR3 DNA reads TGTGCCAGCAGCTTATGGGGCAGTCCCTACGAGCAGTACTTC. It codes for CASSLWGSPYEQYF.

This clonotype has ten or more counts. The chain combines TRBV5-1 with TRBJ1-2, with D perhaps matching TRBD1 (5 bases). Trimming removed 3 bases from V and 2 bases from J, with 11 bases in between. The CDR3 runs to 14 residues. Germline V gene lookup returns CDR1 SGHRS and CDR2 YFSETQ. DNA of the CDR3: TGCGCCAGCAGCTCCCGTGGGGCCAACTATGGCTACACCTTC. Protein product: CASSSRGANYGYTF.

This clonotype showed up many times. This chain links TRBV4-3 with TRBJ1-2; D is undetermined. The CDR3 extends over 13 amino acids. The germline V gene encodes CDR1 LGHNA and CDR2 YSLEER. V dropped 0 bases and J dropped 8 bases, with 10 bases sitting between them. Here the CDR3 DNA reads TGCGCCAGCAGCCAAGATTACGAAAGGGGCTACACCTTC. Translated, it gives CASSQDYERGYTF.

This clonotype turned up a few times. The rearrangement links TRBV29-1 to TRBJ2-7; D ambiguous. The germline gives CDR1 SQVTM, CDR2 ANQGSEA. V was shortened by 0 bases and J by 3 bases, with 9 bases between the two germline ends. This CDR3 comprises 13 residues. As DNA, the CDR3 is TGCAGCGTTGAAGATCTGGCCGGCTACGAGCAGTACTTC. This codes for CSVEDLAGYEQYF.

The table lists this clonotype with a few counts. The chain carries TRBV6-5 and TRBJ2-3, with TRBD2 identical over 8 bases. Losses at the gene ends were 0 bases for V and 3 bases for J; bases not matched to a gene: 5. The CDR3 consists of 16 residues. Germline CDR1 MNHEY, CDR2 SVGAGI. The CDR3 DNA reads TGTGCCAGCAGTTACTCGAGCCAGCGGGGGACAGATACGCAGTATTTT. Its translation: CASSYSSQRGTDTQYF.

J is TRBJ2-5 and V is TRBV6-6; weak D call: TRBD1 (6 bases). The germline V gene has CDR1 MNHNY and CDR2 SVGAGI (reference sequence). Trimming left V 6 bases short and J 5 bases short, with 16 bases between. This CDR3 contains 14 residues. Here the CDR3 reads CASRNSGAEETQYF. The DNA of the CDR3 is TGTGCCAGCAGAAATTCAGGGGCAGAGGAGACCCAGTACTTC.

The chain uses TRBV5-1 and TRBJ2-6; 7 bases agree with TRBD1. The CDR3 contains 16 residues. After removal of 6 bases from V and 1 base from J, the junction contained 7 bases not matched to a gene. The germline gives CDR1 SGHRS, CDR2 YFSETQ. Written as DNA, the CDR3 is TGCGCCAGCACCCCGGACAGGCCTTCTGGGGCCAACGTCCTGACTTTC. Its protein product is CASTPDRPSGANVLTF.

The J gene is TRBJ2-5, the V gene TRBV5-1; tentative D call: TRBD2 (5 bases). Germline V CDR1 and CDR2: SGHRS, YFSETQ. The CDR3 has 14 amino acids. V shed 0 bases and J shed 3 bases, with 9 bases lying between them. The CDR3 sequence: CASSLAGNKETQYF. The CDR3 region has the DNA TGCGCCAGCAGCTTGGCGGGGAACAAAGAGACCCAGTACTTC. Supplemented by reference TRBV5-1 and TRBJ2-5, the full variable domain reads KAGVTQTPRYLIKTRGQQVTLSCSPISGHRSVSWYQQTPGQGLQFLFEYFSETQRNKGNFPGRFSGRQFSNSRSEMNVSTLELGDSALYLCASSLAGNKETQYFGPGTRLLVL.